These 32 T cell receptor beta chains came from one sample sequenced in a study of regulatory T cells in long-lasting Graves disease. The authors built TCR beta libraries using iRepertoire HTBI primers and Arm-PCR of CDR3 regions. TCRdb reanalysed the multiplex PCR reads using MiXCR and keeps one entry per CDR3 protein. The repertoire has fewer than 400,000 distinct CDR3 sequences, 15% to 20% of them found once; the top ten carry about 40%. Time point defined: newly diagnosed GD, antithyroid drugs for less than 3 months. PBMC-derived RNA was used for the TCR library. The sample here was peripheral blood mononuclear cells (PBMCs), taken at new diagnosis, from a patient treated with antithyroid drugs. All receptors come from a female donor with Graves disease.

A few counts support this clonotype. The rearrangement joins TRBV7-3 to TRBJ2-7; perhaps D is TRBD1 or TRBD2 (5 bases each). V was trimmed by 4 bases and J by 4 bases, leaving 11 bases between them. The CDR3 sequence is 13 residues long. Germline V gives CDR1 SGHTA, CDR2 FQGTGA. The CDR3 DNA sequence: TGTGCCAGCAGCTGGGGGATCGAATACGAGCAGTACTTC. Translated: CASSWGIEYEQYF.

This clonotype was observed at least ten times. CDR3 in DNA: TGTGCCTGGAGCGGGGCCAGACAAGAGACCCAGTACTTC. Amino acid sequence: CAWSGARQETQYF. V gene TRBV30 combines with J gene TRBJ2-5, with D perhaps given as TRBD1 or TRBD2 (5 bases each). This CDR3 has 13 residues. With 3 bases removed from V and 2 bases from J, the gap between germline ends came to 10 bases. Germline assignment: CDR1 GTSNPN and CDR2 SVGIG (reference sequence).

The J gene is TRBJ2-5, the V gene TRBV7-2; D ambiguous. Germline-derived CDR1 and CDR2 are SGHTA and FQGNSA. Trimming shortened V by 5 bases and J by 1 base, and 17 bases separated the two germline ends. The CDR3 is made up of 16 amino acids. CDR3 region: CASSPIHDASQETQYF. The DNA of the CDR3 is TGTGCCAGCAGCCCCATACACGACGCAAGCCAAGAGACCCAGTACTTC.

This clonotype was observed many times. V is TRBV30 and J is TRBJ2-7; 12 bases map to TRBD2. The length of the CDR3 is 15 residues. Trimming took 0 bases from V and 7 from J; bases not matched to a gene: 7. Germline V gene lookup returns CDR1 GTSNPN and CDR2 SVGIG (reference sequence). CDR3 region: CAWSVLAGGIDEQYF. CDR3 sequence (DNA): TGTGCCTGGAGTGTTCTAGCGGGAGGGATTGATGAGCAGTACTTC.

A remark on this clonotype: A read error is likely here: a far larger clone is one base away. The chain carries TRBV2 and TRBJ2-1; D remains unclear. The end of the DNA fits TRBJ2-5 better, so the J call may be wrong. From germline, CDR1 is SNHLY and CDR2 FYNNEI. The CDR3 totals 11 residues. CDR3 region: CARLDLGTQYF. The CDR3 DNA is TGTGCCAGGTTGGATCTGGGGACCCAGTACTTC.

The sample holds a few counts of this clonotype. CDR3 DNA: TGCAGTGTCAGGACTAGCGGGAGACGTGAGCAGTTCTTC. It encodes CSVRTSGRREQFF. The chain combines TRBV20-1 with TRBJ2-1; 13 nucleotides match TRBD2. The V segment lost 7 bases and the J segment 9 bases; nucleotides outside the gene matches: 6. The CDR3 runs 13 residues. Germline loops: CDR1 DFQATT, CDR2 SNEGSKA (reference sequence).

The chain employs TRBV25-1 and TRBJ2-6, with D uncertain. Germline CDR1 is MGHDK and CDR2 is SYGVNS. The CDR3 has 17 amino acids. V was trimmed by 5 bases and J by 0 bases, leaving 14 bases between them. The CDR3 here is CASSSSGGNSGANVLTF. In DNA, the CDR3 is TGTGCCAGCAGTTCCTCGGGCGGAAACTCTGGGGCCAACGTCCTGACTTTC.

For this clonotype: A much bigger clone sits one base away, suggesting this may be a read error. J is TRBJ2-1 and V is TRBV9; tentatively, D is TRBD1 (6 bases). CDR3 size: 14 residues. CDR1 and CDR2 from the germline V gene are SGDLS and YYNGEE. V was trimmed by 3 bases and J by 10 bases, leaving 17 bases between them. CDR3 bases: TGTGCCAGCAGCGAGGGGGACACTTCCTACGAGCAGTTCTTC. Translating it yields CASSEGDTSYEQFF.

This clonotype was seen a handful of times. A much larger clone sits a single nucleotide away, making a read error possible. The J gene is TRBJ1-5, the V gene TRBV12-3 or TRBV12-4; D unclear. The CDR3 spans 15 residues. The CDR3 sequence: CASSFGRYSNQPLHF. The CDR3 nucleotides are TGTGCCAGCAGTTTCGGTCGGTATAGCAATCAGCCCCTGCATTTT.

This clonotype was detected a few times. This likely traces to a read error, being one base from a far larger clone. The chain joins TRBV27 to TRBJ2-7; no reliable D call. The CDR3 spans 11 residues. Germline V gene data show CDR1 as MNHEY and CDR2 as SMNVEV (reference sequence). The V end was cut by 3 bases, the J end by 3 bases, with 3 bases between. The CDR3 here is CASSFRYEQYF. The CDR3 bases are TGTGCCAGCAGTTTCCGCTACGAGCAGTACTTC.

This clonotype was found many times. The rearrangement joins TRBV28 to TRBJ2-1; the D is unclear. CDR1 and CDR2 from the germline V gene are MDHEN and SYDVKM. V was clipped by 5 bases and J by 8 bases, with 16 bases between them. The CDR3 covers 14 residues. For the CDR3, the DNA is TGTGCCAGCAGTGGTCGCATTACGGACGATGAGCAGTTCTTC. Its protein product is CASSGRITDDEQFF.

This clonotype was detected many times. The chain has TRBV6-1 and TRBJ2-7, with D perhaps being TRBD1 or TRBD2 (5 bases each). The CDR3 runs 14 residues. The V gene's germline CDR1 is MNHNS and CDR2 SASEGT. V was pared by 7 bases and J by 0 bases, with 13 bases between. In DNA, the CDR3 is TGTGCCAGCACCCTCGGGGCTCGCTCCTACGAGCAGTACTTC. Its translation is CASTLGARSYEQYF.

This clonotype has only a few counts. V gene TRBV20-1 combines with J gene TRBJ2-5; D unresolved. The CDR3 is 12 amino acids. Trimming removed 0 bases at V and 4 bases at J, with 6 bases between. Per the germline V gene, CDR1 is DFQATT and CDR2 is SNEGSKA (reference sequence). The CDR3 loop is CSARDARETQYF. CDR3 in DNA: TGCAGTGCTAGAGATGCCCGAGAGACCCAGTACTTC.

This clonotype was observed many times. The rearrangement uses TRBV3-1 and TRBJ2-7; the match to TRBD2 covers 10 bases. This CDR3 is built from 15 residues. With 4 bases clipped from V and 3 bases from J, the junction kept 6 bases outside the gene matches. Germline-derived CDR1 and CDR2 are LGHDT and YNNKEL (reference sequence). This chain's CDR3 is CASSPSGSTVYEQYF. For the CDR3, the DNA is TGTGCCAGCAGCCCTAGCGGGAGCACTGTCTACGAGCAGTACTTC.

This clonotype turned up a few times. V gene TRBV24-1 combines with J gene TRBJ2-2; D is tentatively TRBD1 or TRBD2 (6 bases each). CDR3 length: 16 amino acids. The V gene's germline CDR1 is KGHDR and CDR2 SFDVKD. The germline V and J ends were trimmed by 4 bases and 8 bases, with 19 bases remaining between them. The CDR3 region has the DNA TGTGCCACCAGTGACGTCCTTACCGGGGGCTCGGGGGAGCTGTTTTTT. Residues: CATSDVLTGGSGELFF.

At least ten counts were recorded for this clonotype. The CDR3 protein is CASSDGDYGELFF. CDR3 nucleotide sequence: TGTGCCAGCAGTGACGGTGATTACGGGGAGCTGTTTTTT. The J gene is TRBJ2-2, the V gene TRBV2; no definite D call. The V gene lost 3 bases and the J gene lost 7 bases, with 9 bases spanning the gap. CDR1 and CDR2 from the germline V gene are SNHLY and FYNNEI. The CDR3 extends over 13 amino acids.

This chain connects TRBV7-6 to TRBJ2-7; TRBD2 agrees at 14 bases. Germline CDR1 is SGHVS and CDR2 is FNYEAQ. V lost 5 bases to trimming and J lost 0 bases; unmatched junction nucleotides: 6. The CDR3 consists of 17 residues. CDR3: CASSLGTSGGSSYEQYF. The CDR3 DNA reads as TGTGCCAGCAGCCTCGGGACTAGCGGGGGTAGCTCCTACGAGCAGTACTTC.

This clonotype appeared many times. J is TRBJ2-1 and V is TRBV7-8; tentatively, D is TRBD2 (6 bases). The V end was cut by 3 bases, the J end by 8 bases, with 17 bases between. This CDR3 is built from 15 residues. The germline CDR1 and CDR2 sequences are SGHVS and FQNEAQ. The CDR3 nucleotides read TGTGCCAGCAGCTTGATCCTAGCGCGTAACGATGAGCAGTTCTTC. Encoded protein: CASSLILARNDEQFF.

The sample holds many counts of this clonotype. The rearrangement uses TRBV7-9 and TRBJ2-7; 8 nucleotides match TRBD1. The V gene's germline CDR1 is SEHNR and CDR2 FQNEAQ (reference sequence). The length of the CDR3 is 15 residues. V shed 6 bases and J 5 bases; nucleotides not matched to a gene: 12. The CDR3 here is CASSQVDRVGDEQYF. The CDR3 nucleotides are TGTGCCAGCAGTCAAGTGGACAGGGTTGGGGACGAGCAGTACTTC.

This clonotype was seen many times. The genes are TRBV29-1 and TRBJ2-3; 9 positions agree with TRBD1. V was clipped by 7 bases and J by 1 base; unmatched bases: 6. The CDR3 sequence is 14 residues long. Germline CDR1 SQVTM, CDR2 ANQGSEA. The CDR3 loop is CSADRQGGTDTQYF. The CDR3 DNA follows: TGCAGCGCCGACAGACAGGGGGGCACAGATACGCAGTATTTT.

In this sample, this clonotype turned up a few times. The chain combines TRBV7-2 with TRBJ2-3; 7 bases align to TRBD2. The V gene's germline CDR1 is SGHTA and CDR2 FQGNSA. There are 16 residues in the CDR3. Germline trimming cut 3 bases from V and 2 bases from J; bases unmatched to any gene: 8. CDR3 region: CASSLGLAGLTDTQYF. The CDR3 coding sequence is TGTGCCAGCAGCTTGGGTTTAGCGGGTCTCACAGATACGCAGTATTTT.

In its sample, this clonotype was seen a few times. V usage is TRBV7-9 and J usage is TRBJ1-4; D gene ambiguous. CDR1 SEHNR and CDR2 FQNEAQ come from the germline V gene (reference sequence). The length of the CDR3 is 12 residues. The ends were cut back, 4 bases at V and 8 bases at J, with 8 bases in the middle. CDR3 region: CASSSVGEKLFF. The CDR3 bases are TGTGCCAGCAGCTCTGTTGGGGAAAAACTGTTTTTT.

This clonotype has only a few counts. The chain carries TRBV19 and TRBJ2-4; no firm D call. Trimming cost V 6 bases and J 9 bases, with 12 bases left between them. The CDR3 covers 12 residues. Germline CDR1 LNHDA, CDR2 SQIVND (reference sequence). CDR3 residues: CASRAGRTIQYF. CDR3 coding DNA: TGTGCCAGTAGGGCTGGCAGAACCATTCAGTACTTC.

The table lists this clonotype with a few counts. This rearrangement joins TRBV9 to TRBJ2-1; D gene unclear. V dropped 3 bases and J dropped 0 bases, with 16 bases sitting between them. Germline values: CDR1 SGDLS, CDR2 YYNGEE. The CDR3 is 17 amino acids. CDR3: CASSARDLYSSYNEQFF. The CDR3, as DNA: TGTGCCAGCAGCGCGAGAGACCTTTATAGCTCCTACAATGAGCAGTTCTTC.

At least ten counts were recorded for this clonotype. V and J are TRBV19 and TRBJ2-2, with D perhaps matching TRBD1 (6 bases). CDR1 is LNHDA, CDR2 SQIVND, per germline (reference sequence). V was shortened by 2 bases and J by 3 bases, with 13 bases between the two germline ends. The CDR3 has 16 amino acids. The CDR3: CASSITRTDYTGELFF. DNA of the CDR3: TGTGCCAGTAGTATAACCCGGACAGACTACACCGGGGAGCTGTTTTTT.

In its sample, this clonotype was seen a few times. The gene calls are TRBV7-9 and TRBJ2-1; tentatively, D is TRBD2 (6 bases). The CDR3 has 14 residues. V shed 2 bases and J shed 8 bases, with 13 bases lying between them. Germline lookup yields CDR1 SEHNR and CDR2 FQNEAQ (reference sequence). For the CDR3, the DNA is TGTGCCAGCAGCTTACCTCTAGGGGAGGATGAGCAGTTCTTC. It codes for CASSLPLGEDEQFF.

This clonotype was counted many times. As DNA, the CDR3 is TGTGCCAGCCGCTCCTCTCCTAGCGGCAGGGGAGAGCAGTACTTC. Translation: CASRSSPSGRGEQYF. The chain is built from TRBV28 and TRBJ2-7; tentative D call: TRBD2 (7 bases). Looked up from germline, CDR1 is MDHEN and CDR2 is SYDVKM. Trimming took 8 bases from V and 7 from J, leaving 24 bases between them. This CDR3 is built from 15 residues.

Comment on this clonotype: A much larger clone differs from this one at a single base, so this may be a read error. The J gene is TRBJ2-5, the V gene TRBV20-1, with D tentatively TRBD1 (6 bases). Germline values: CDR1 DFQATT, CDR2 SNEGSKA (reference sequence). The CDR3 contains 13 residues. The CDR3, as DNA: TGCAGTGCTTTTACCGGGACAAAAGATACCCAGTACTTC. It codes for CSAFTGTKDTQYF.

This clonotype was recorded many times. The rearrangement links TRBV7-2 to TRBJ2-6; the D is unclear. CDR3 size: 15 residues. V lost 2 bases to trimming and J lost 2 bases, with 7 bases between them. From germline, CDR1 is SGHTA and CDR2 FQGNSA. The CDR3 sequence is CASSLKGPGANVLTF. The CDR3 bases are TGTGCCAGCAGCTTAAAGGGCCCTGGGGCCAACGTCCTGACTTTC.

This clonotype was detected many times. The V gene is TRBV6-1, the J gene TRBJ2-5; no reliable D call. The germline V gene has CDR1 MNHNS and CDR2 SASEGT. The ends were cut back, 6 bases at V and 1 base at J, with 9 bases in the middle. The CDR3 spans 13 residues. CDR3 loop: CASRTRSQETQYF. DNA for the CDR3: TGTGCCAGCAGAACGCGGAGCCAAGAGACCCAGTACTTC.

This clonotype showed up many times. The chain employs TRBV18 and TRBJ1-2; D is possibly TRBD1 (6 bases). From germline, CDR1 is KGHSH and CDR2 LQKENI. With 2 bases removed from V and 2 bases from J, the gap between germline ends came to 12 bases. There are 15 residues in the CDR3. CDR3 bases: TGTGCCAGCTCACCATACCGAACAGGGAACTATGGCTACACCTTC. Translating gives CASSPYRTGNYGYTF.

This clonotype showed up just a few times. Being one base from a much bigger clone, this may be a read error. The chain joins TRBV3-1 to TRBJ2-1; 7 nucleotides agree with TRBD1. The CDR3 runs 15 residues. Germline lookup yields CDR1 LGHDT and CDR2 YNNKEL (reference sequence). The trim removed 4 bases at V and 4 bases at J, leaving 7 bases unmatched. The CDR3 reads CASSPGTEIYNEQFF. The CDR3 region has the DNA TGTGCCAGCAGCCCCGGGACAGAGATATACAATGAGCAGTTCTTC.